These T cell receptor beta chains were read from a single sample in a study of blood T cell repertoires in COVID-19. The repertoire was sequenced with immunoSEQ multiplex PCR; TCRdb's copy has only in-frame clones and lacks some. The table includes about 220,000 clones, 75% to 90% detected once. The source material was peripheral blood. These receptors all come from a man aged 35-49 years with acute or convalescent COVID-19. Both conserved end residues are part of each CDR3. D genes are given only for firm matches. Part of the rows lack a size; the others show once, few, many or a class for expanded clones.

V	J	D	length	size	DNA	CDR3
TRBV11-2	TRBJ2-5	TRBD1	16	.	TGTGCCAGCAGCCCAACCGGACAGGGCTTACAAGAGACCCAGTACTTC	CASSPTGQGLQETQYF
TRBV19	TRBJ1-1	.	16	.	TGTGCCAGTAGTATAGCCCGGACAGCCGTTCGGGTTGAAGCTTTCTTT	CASSIARTAVRVEAFF
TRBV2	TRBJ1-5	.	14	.	TGTGCCAGCAGGAACAGGGAAGTCTGGCAGCCCCAGCATTTT	CASRNREVWQPQHF
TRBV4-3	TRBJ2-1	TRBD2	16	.	TGCGCCAGCAGCCAAAGTAGCGGGAGCTCCTACAATGAGCAGTTCTTC	CASSQSSGSSYNEQFF
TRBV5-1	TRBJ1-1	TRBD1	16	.	TGCGCCAGCAGCTTGGCTCCCGGGACAGTGAACACTGAAGCTTTCTTT	CASSLAPGTVNTEAFF
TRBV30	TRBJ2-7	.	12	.	TGTGCCTGGAGTCCTATCCCCTACGAGCAGTACTTC	CAWSPIPYEQYF
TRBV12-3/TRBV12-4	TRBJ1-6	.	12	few	TGTGCCAGCAGTCTCGTTAATTCACCCCTCCACTTT	CASSLVNSPLHF
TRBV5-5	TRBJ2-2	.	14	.	TGTGCCAGCAGCTACGGATCAGGGGTCGGGGAGCTGTTTTTT	CASSYGSGVGELFF
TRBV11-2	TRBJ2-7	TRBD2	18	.	TGTGCCAGCAGCTTAGATACCTGGCTAGCGGGATTCTCCTACGAGCAGTACTTC	CASSLDTWLAGFSYEQYF
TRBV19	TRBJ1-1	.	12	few	TGTGCCAGTAGTATTGGACAGCTTGAAGCTTTCTTT	CASSIGQLEAFF
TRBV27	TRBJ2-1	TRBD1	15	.	TGTGCCAGCAGTTCCGGGACAGGGATGTACAATGAGCAGTTCTTC	CASSSGTGMYNEQFF
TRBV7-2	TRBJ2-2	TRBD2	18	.	TGTGCCAGCAGCTTAGTATGGACTAGCGGGGGTACGGGCGGGGAGCTGTTTTTT	CASSLVWTSGGTGGELFF
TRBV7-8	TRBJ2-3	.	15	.	TGTGCCAGCAGCTTAGTCCGGGAGAAGACAGATACGCAGTATTTT	CASSLVREKTDTQYF
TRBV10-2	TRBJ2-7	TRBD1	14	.	TGCGCCAGCACAAAGGGACAGGGCTACGACGAGCAGTACTTC	CASTKGQGYDEQYF
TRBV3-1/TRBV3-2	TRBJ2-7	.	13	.	TGTGCCAGCAGCCAACGTATCTCGTACGAGCAGTACTTC	CASSQRISYEQYF
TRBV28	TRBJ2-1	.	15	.	TGTGCCAGCAGTCCGGTACAGGGATTCTACAATGAGCAGTTCTTC	CASSPVQGFYNEQFF
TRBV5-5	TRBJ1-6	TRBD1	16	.	TGTGCCAGCAGGGACGAACCGGGACAGTCAAATTCACCCCTCCACTTT	CASRDEPGQSNSPLHF
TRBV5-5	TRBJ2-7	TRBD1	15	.	TGTGCCAGCAGCTTGTCGGGGACAGCCTCCTACGAGCAGTACTTC	CASSLSGTASYEQYF
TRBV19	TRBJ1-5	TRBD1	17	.	TGTGCCAGTAGGAGTAGCCTGCTAGGGGGCTTAGGTCAGCCCCAGCATTTT	CASRSSLLGGLGQPQHF
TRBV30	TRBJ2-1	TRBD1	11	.	TGTGCCTGGAACAGGGGGAATGATCAGTTCTTC	CAWNRGNDQFF
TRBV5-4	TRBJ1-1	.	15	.	TGTGCCAGCAGCTCTGGAGGGTCTTGGCCCACTGAAGCTTTCTTT	CASSSGGSWPTEAFF
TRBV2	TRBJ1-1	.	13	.	TGTGCCAGCGGGAGGGTGGAGAACACTGAAGCTTTCTTT	CASGRVENTEAFF
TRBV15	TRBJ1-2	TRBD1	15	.	TGTGCCACCAGCGAGCAGACAGGGAGAAGTTATGGCTACACCTTC	CATSEQTGRSYGYTF
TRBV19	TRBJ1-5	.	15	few	TGTGCCAGTAGTCCCGATATAACCCGCCAGCAGCCCCAGCATTTT	CASSPDITRQQPQHF